Listed below are T cell receptor beta chains from one sample, sequenced in a study of cytomegalovirus exposure and HLA in healthy donors. Sequenced by immunoSEQ multiplex PCR; TCRdb stores in-frame clones only, minus some. The table includes tens of thousands of clones, about three fifths detected once. The sequencing input was PBMCs. All receptors derive from a man aged 50 or older in good health and CMV-seropositive. Each CDR3 is given with its conserved first and last residue. Fields, in order: D gene, J gene, V gene, clone size, CDR3 protein, CDR3 DNA. A D gene is named only where the DNA matches it firmly. The size of a clone is reported for some rows only, either as once, few or many, or as a class for expanded clones.

d_call: TRBD1
j_call: TRBJ2-7
v_call: TRBV29-1
clone_size: NA
cdr3_aa: CSVAGLLGGEDEQYF
cdr3_nt: TGCAGCGTGGCAGGTCTCCTAGGGGGCGAGGACGAGCAGTACTTC

d_call: NA
j_call: TRBJ2-7
v_call: TRBV15
clone_size: NA
cdr3_aa: CATSRDRGYEQYF
cdr3_nt: TGTGCCACCAGCAGAGATAGGGGCTACGAGCAGTACTTC

d_call: NA
j_call: TRBJ1-5
v_call: TRBV7-9
clone_size: few
cdr3_aa: CASSLAMGTKPNQPQHF
cdr3_nt: TGTGCCAGCAGCTTAGCGATGGGCACGAAACCTAATCAGCCCCAGCATTTT

d_call: NA
j_call: TRBJ1-1
v_call: TRBV7-9
clone_size: NA
cdr3_aa: CASSLEGSGTEAFF
cdr3_nt: TGTGCCAGCAGCTTAGAAGGGAGTGGGACTGAAGCTTTCTTT

d_call: TRBD2
j_call: TRBJ2-5
v_call: TRBV7-9
clone_size: NA
cdr3_aa: CASSALLAGVETQYF
cdr3_nt: TGTGCCAGCAGCGCCCTACTAGCGGGAGTAGAGACCCAGTACTTC

d_call: NA
j_call: TRBJ1-2
v_call: TRBV30
clone_size: NA
cdr3_aa: CAWSVGPTHGYTF
cdr3_nt: TGTGCCTGGAGTGTGGGGCCAACCCATGGCTACACCTTC

d_call: NA
j_call: TRBJ2-7
v_call: TRBV7-2
clone_size: NA
cdr3_aa: CASSEASGYEQYF
cdr3_nt: TGTGCCAGCAGCGAGGCGAGTGGGTACGAGCAGTACTTC

d_call: TRBD2
j_call: TRBJ2-2
v_call: TRBV9
clone_size: NA
cdr3_aa: CASSDRASGRSGELFF
cdr3_nt: TGTGCCAGCAGCGACAGGGCTAGCGGGAGGTCCGGGGAGCTGTTTTTT

d_call: TRBD1
j_call: TRBJ2-7
v_call: TRBV4-1
clone_size: NA
cdr3_aa: CASSHTGTGTYEQYF
cdr3_nt: TGCGCCAGCAGCCATACCGGGACAGGGACCTACGAGCAGTACTTC

d_call: NA
j_call: TRBJ2-2
v_call: TRBV7-9
clone_size: NA
cdr3_aa: CASSSTTGPGELFF
cdr3_nt: TGTGCCAGCAGTTCTACCACAGGGCCCGGGGAGCTGTTTTTT

d_call: NA
j_call: TRBJ1-1
v_call: TRBV27
clone_size: few
cdr3_aa: CASSYSRGTEAFF
cdr3_nt: TGTGCCAGCAGTTACTCCCGGGGCACTGAAGCTTTCTTT

d_call: NA
j_call: TRBJ2-3
v_call: TRBV20-1
clone_size: NA
cdr3_aa: CSARRGDTQYF
cdr3_nt: TGCAGTGCTCGCCGGGGGGATACGCAGTATTTT

d_call: TRBD2
j_call: TRBJ2-1
v_call: TRBV4-2
clone_size: NA
cdr3_aa: CASSQGPSGGVGEQFF
cdr3_nt: TGTGCCAGCAGCCAAGGACCTAGCGGGGGGGTTGGTGAGCAGTTCTTC

d_call: TRBD2
j_call: TRBJ2-1
v_call: TRBV4-2
clone_size: NA
cdr3_aa: CASSQDALASSYNEQFF
cdr3_nt: TGTGCCAGCAGCCAAGATGCACTAGCGAGCTCCTACAATGAGCAGTTCTTC

d_call: NA
j_call: TRBJ2-1
v_call: TRBV18
clone_size: NA
cdr3_aa: CASSPDGFSYNEQFF
cdr3_nt: TGTGCCAGCTCACCCGACGGGTTCTCCTACAATGAGCAGTTCTTC

d_call: TRBD2
j_call: TRBJ2-7
v_call: TRBV5-1
clone_size: few
cdr3_aa: CASSLLAGPSYEQYF
cdr3_nt: TGCGCCAGCAGCCTCTTAGCGGGCCCCTCCTACGAGCAGTACTTC

d_call: NA
j_call: TRBJ2-1
v_call: TRBV7-9
clone_size: NA
cdr3_aa: CASSLRGYNEQFF
cdr3_nt: TGTGCCAGCAGCTTACGGGGCTACAATGAGCAGTTCTTC

d_call: NA
j_call: TRBJ1-2
v_call: TRBV28
clone_size: few
cdr3_aa: CASSTDTYGYTF
cdr3_nt: TGTGCCAGCAGTACCGACACCTATGGCTACACCTTC

d_call: TRBD2
j_call: TRBJ2-7
v_call: TRBV7-9
clone_size: few
cdr3_aa: CASSRREDYEQYF
cdr3_nt: TGTGCCAGCAGCCGACGGGAGGACTACGAGCAGTACTTC

d_call: NA
j_call: TRBJ1-1
v_call: TRBV4-1
clone_size: NA
cdr3_aa: CASSQGFGQPRGTFF
cdr3_nt: TGCGCCAGCAGCCAAGGTTTTGGACAACCGCGGGGAACTTTCTTT

d_call: NA
j_call: TRBJ1-2
v_call: TRBV7-2
clone_size: NA
cdr3_aa: CASSPRQSYGYTF
cdr3_nt: TGTGCCAGCAGCCCAAGACAGAGTTATGGCTACACCTTC

d_call: TRBD2
j_call: TRBJ2-7
v_call: TRBV6-1
clone_size: NA
cdr3_aa: CASSVNLAGGTEQYF
cdr3_nt: TGTGCCAGCAGTGTCAACCTAGCGGGAGGTACCGAGCAGTACTTC

d_call: TRBD1
j_call: TRBJ1-1
v_call: TRBV5-1
clone_size: NA
cdr3_aa: CASSLQGAGTEAFF
cdr3_nt: TGCGCCAGCAGCTTACAGGGGGCAGGGACTGAAGCTTTCTTT

d_call: NA
j_call: TRBJ1-1
v_call: TRBV28
clone_size: medium-sized
cdr3_aa: CASSFQGDTEAFF
cdr3_nt: TGTGCCAGCAGTTTCCAGGGTGACACTGAAGCTTTCTTT

d_call: NA
j_call: TRBJ2-5
v_call: TRBV9
clone_size: NA
cdr3_aa: CASSVTATETQYF
cdr3_nt: TGTGCCAGCAGCGTGACTGCGACGGAGACCCAGTACTTC

d_call: NA
j_call: TRBJ1-4
v_call: TRBV6-5
clone_size: medium-sized
cdr3_aa: CASSYSSVAGEKLFF
cdr3_nt: TGTGCCAGCAGTTACTCGAGCGTGGCTGGCGAAAAACTGTTTTTT

d_call: TRBD1
j_call: TRBJ1-5
v_call: TRBV2
clone_size: NA
cdr3_aa: CASRGTGASNQPQHF
cdr3_nt: TGTGCCAGCAGAGGGACAGGGGCCAGCAATCAGCCCCAGCATTTT

d_call: TRBD2
j_call: TRBJ2-2
v_call: TRBV4-1
clone_size: NA
cdr3_aa: CASSQEGSGKTGELFF
cdr3_nt: TGCGCCAGCAGCCAAGAGGGGAGCGGGAAGACCGGGGAGCTGTTTTTT

d_call: NA
j_call: TRBJ2-3
v_call: TRBV30
clone_size: NA
cdr3_aa: CAWTNGPIRGDTQYF
cdr3_nt: TGTGCCTGGACCAATGGACCGATCAGAGGGGATACGCAGTATTTT

d_call: NA
j_call: TRBJ1-1
v_call: TRBV5-1
clone_size: NA
cdr3_aa: CASSLQTGNTEAFF
cdr3_nt: TGCGCCAGCAGCCTACAGACAGGTAACACTGAAGCTTTCTTT

d_call: NA
j_call: TRBJ2-7
v_call: TRBV29-1
clone_size: NA
cdr3_aa: CSVETATEQYF
cdr3_nt: TGCAGCGTTGAAACAGCTACGGAGCAGTACTTC

d_call: TRBD1
j_call: TRBJ1-2
v_call: TRBV6-5
clone_size: NA
cdr3_aa: CASSGQGKGYTF
cdr3_nt: TGTGCCAGCAGTGGACAGGGGAAGGGCTACACCTTC

d_call: NA
j_call: TRBJ2-5
v_call: TRBV28
clone_size: NA
cdr3_aa: CASSFLAGQETQYF
cdr3_nt: TGTGCCAGCAGTTTCTTGGCGGGTCAAGAGACCCAGTACTTC

d_call: TRBD1
j_call: TRBJ1-1
v_call: TRBV30
clone_size: NA
cdr3_aa: CAWRGQGDTEAFF
cdr3_nt: TGTGCCTGGAGGGGACAGGGGGACACTGAAGCTTTCTTT

d_call: TRBD1
j_call: TRBJ1-6
v_call: TRBV5-1
clone_size: few
cdr3_aa: CASSPVGNTGGSYNSPLHF
cdr3_nt: TGCGCCAGCAGCCCCGTGGGTAACACAGGGGGCTCCTATAATTCACCCCTCCACTTT

d_call: TRBD1
j_call: TRBJ2-7
v_call: TRBV29-1
clone_size: NA
cdr3_aa: CSVGQGTREQYF
cdr3_nt: TGCAGCGTTGGACAGGGGACCCGCGAGCAGTACTTC

d_call: NA
j_call: TRBJ1-5
v_call: TRBV28
clone_size: NA
cdr3_aa: CASNSGQGNQPQHF
cdr3_nt: TGTGCCAGCAACTCGGGACAAGGCAATCAGCCCCAGCATTTT

d_call: NA
j_call: TRBJ2-7
v_call: TRBV28
clone_size: NA
cdr3_aa: CASSLGQGGNEQYF
cdr3_nt: TGTGCCAGCAGCCTAGGGCAGGGAGGAAACGAGCAGTACTTC

d_call: TRBD1
j_call: TRBJ2-5
v_call: TRBV6-5
clone_size: NA
cdr3_aa: CASSYQGAETQYF
cdr3_nt: TGTGCCAGCAGTTACCAGGGGGCAGAGACCCAGTACTTC

d_call: NA
j_call: TRBJ1-2
v_call: TRBV5-1
clone_size: NA
cdr3_aa: CASSPQGSYGYTF
cdr3_nt: TGCGCCAGCAGTCCTCAGGGCAGCTATGGCTACACCTTC

d_call: NA
j_call: TRBJ2-5
v_call: TRBV2
clone_size: NA
cdr3_aa: CASSYRGLQETQYF
cdr3_nt: TGTGCCAGCAGTTACCGGGGGTTACAAGAGACCCAGTACTTC

d_call: NA
j_call: TRBJ1-4
v_call: TRBV4-1
clone_size: NA
cdr3_aa: CASSQGRGWGGEKLFF
cdr3_nt: TGCGCCAGCAGCCAAGGTCGGGGGTGGGGCGGTGAAAAACTGTTTTTT

d_call: TRBD2
j_call: TRBJ2-5
v_call: TRBV4-2
clone_size: NA
cdr3_aa: CASSLSERGSQETQYF
cdr3_nt: TGTGCCAGCAGCCTATCCGAGCGGGGGAGCCAAGAGACCCAGTACTTC

d_call: NA
j_call: TRBJ1-2
v_call: TRBV2
clone_size: NA
cdr3_aa: CASSDRVDSNGYTF
cdr3_nt: TGTGCCAGCAGTGACAGGGTCGATTCAAATGGCTACACCTTC

d_call: TRBD2
j_call: TRBJ2-1
v_call: TRBV5-1
clone_size: NA
cdr3_aa: CASSGIAGTNEQFF
cdr3_nt: TGCGCCAGCAGCGGCATAGCGGGGACGAATGAGCAGTTCTTC

d_call: TRBD1
j_call: TRBJ1-2
v_call: TRBV7-8
clone_size: few
cdr3_aa: CASSPDRGWDGYTF
cdr3_nt: TGTGCCAGCAGCCCGGACAGGGGATGGGATGGCTACACCTTC

d_call: NA
j_call: TRBJ2-1
v_call: TRBV13
clone_size: NA
cdr3_aa: CASSIVLPPREQFF
cdr3_nt: TGTGCCAGCAGCATAGTCCTACCCCCTCGTGAGCAGTTCTTC

d_call: TRBD2
j_call: TRBJ2-7
v_call: TRBV7-2
clone_size: NA
cdr3_aa: CASRGTSGGYEQYF
cdr3_nt: TGTGCCAGCAGAGGGACTAGCGGAGGTTACGAGCAGTACTTC

d_call: NA
j_call: TRBJ1-5
v_call: TRBV29-1
clone_size: NA
cdr3_aa: CSVGNGGDQPQHF
cdr3_nt: TGCAGCGTTGGTAACGGGGGGGATCAGCCCCAGCATTTT

d_call: NA
j_call: TRBJ1-1
v_call: TRBV29-1
clone_size: NA
cdr3_aa: CSANSGGRTEAFF
cdr3_nt: TGCAGCGCCAACTCGGGGGGTCGGACTGAAGCTTTCTTT

d_call: NA
j_call: TRBJ2-7
v_call: TRBV5-1
clone_size: few
cdr3_aa: CASSSQGSSYEQYF
cdr3_nt: TGCGCCAGCAGCTCTCAGGGCAGCTCCTACGAGCAGTACTTC

d_call: NA
j_call: TRBJ2-6
v_call: TRBV5-1
clone_size: NA
cdr3_aa: CASSFDSSSGANVLTF
cdr3_nt: TGCGCCAGCAGCTTCGACAGTAGCTCTGGGGCCAACGTCCTGACTTTC

d_call: NA
j_call: TRBJ1-1
v_call: TRBV4-2
clone_size: NA
cdr3_aa: CASSQVAGKNTEAFF
cdr3_nt: TGTGCCAGCAGCCAAGTCGCGGGTAAGAACACTGAAGCTTTCTTT

d_call: TRBD2
j_call: TRBJ2-6
v_call: TRBV5-1
clone_size: NA
cdr3_aa: CASSSGRAGANVLTF
cdr3_nt: TGCGCCAGCAGCTCGGGGAGGGCTGGGGCCAACGTCCTGACTTTC